This entry is about one TCR beta chain. The antigen remains undetermined. This sample is part of a study of shared clonotypes between healthy human individuals. Study results and caveats: An expected dependence of interdonor clonotype sharing on sequencing depth was noted.

For unsorted PBMC, roughly 270 ng DNA per replicate equaled roughly 31,000 T cell genomes. Libraries were prepared by immunoSEQ multiplex PCR; TCRdb keeps only in-frame clonotypes and omits some of them. The sample carries 520,000 or so clones, approximately 85% recorded once. After removal of 5 bases from V and 1 base from J, the junction contained 8 bases not matched to a gene. Germline lookup yields CDR1 ENHRY and CDR2 SYGVKD. This CDR3 has 16 residues. Recent vaccinations or acute infections were absent in the healthy HIV-negative adult donors. Sequenced sample: PBMCs. The TCR originated in a woman aged 40 to 50 in good health. Some clones in this sample may be carry-over from other donors' samples. The chain has TRBV10-3 and TRBJ2-3; 8 bases are a match to TRBD2. The CDR3 DNA is TGTGCCATCAGTCACCCCACAGCGGGAGGCACAGATACGCAGTATTTT. It translates to CAISHPTAGGTDTQYF.